A selection of T cell receptor beta chains follows, all from one sample in a study of T cell repertoires in ileal Crohn's disease. Using immunoSEQ multiplex PCR, the repertoire was profiled, and TCRdb retains in-frame clones only, with some absent. The sample has fewer than 5,000 clones, roughly 69% seen once. The sample consisted of ileal tissue. Receptor source: an adult with Crohn's disease. CDR3s leave out the opening cysteine and the closing phenylalanine or tryptophan. Each record gives: J gene, V gene, CDR3 length, CDR3 protein.

TRBJ2-1,TRBV7-9,13,ASSLSESSYNEQF
TRBJ2-2,TRBV10-3,14,AITKSTSGNTGELF
TRBJ2-5,TRBV5-1,14,ASSLDNGQPQETQY
TRBJ1-2,TRBV7-3,11,ASSPSQGYGYT
TRBJ1-1,TRBV6-6,12,ASSYGGGGTEAF
TRBJ1-4,TRBV30,11,AWSEGTQEKLF
TRBJ2-2,TRBV4-3,13,ASSQFYTGTGELF
TRBJ2-1,TRBV29-1,18,SVESPAGPPESSLYNEQF
TRBJ1-2,TRBV18,11,ASSPGGSYGYT
TRBJ2-2,TRBV6-4,11,ASSKAESGELF
TRBJ1-6,TRBV2,13,ASSWSGNGNSPLH
TRBJ1-4,TRBV4-1,14,ASSQDSGTANEKLF
TRBJ2-1,TRBV7-9,13,ASSPVAGSYNEQF
TRBJ2-7,TRBV12-5,17,ASGLERQGRPKPGYEQY
TRBJ1-5,TRBV7-3,11,ASSWDRDQPQH
TRBJ2-3,TRBV5-1,12,ASKERTRTDTQY
TRBJ1-2,TRBV19,13,ASSSRTGGNYGYT
TRBJ2-2,TRBV6-5,13,ASSSQTGITGELF
TRBJ1-2,TRBV29-1,14,SVGTGNAYFNYGYT
TRBJ2-1,TRBV7-9,11,ASRVAGYNEQF
TRBJ1-2,TRBV2,12,ASSGRGRDYGYT
TRBJ2-7,TRBV7-3,11,ASSLGPRYEQY
TRBJ2-7,TRBV5-1,10,ASYQDRGEQY
TRBJ1-3,TRBV5-1,13,ASSRDRSSGNTIY
TRBJ1-5,TRBV19,14,ASSLTGTGRNQPQH
TRBJ2-3,TRBV30,11,AWSGTSQDTQY
TRBJ2-2,TRBV5-1,12,ASSLTVGTGELF
TRBJ2-7,TRBV11-2,11,ASSLGPTGEQY
TRBJ2-3,TRBV30,10,AWSVLRDTQY
TRBJ2-3,TRBV30,11,AWRVPPRVAQY
TRBJ2-7,TRBV5-1,13,ASSFNFQGGSEQY
TRBJ2-7,TRBV7-6,13,ASSFREAGIYEQY
TRBJ2-5,TRBV29-1,10,SVLTHQETQY
TRBJ1-1,TRBV5-1,12,ASSLVNAGTEAF